The 5 T cell receptor beta chains below were found in one sample sequenced in a study of T cell repertoires in cytomegalovirus infection. TCRdb independently ran MiXCR on the reads; one entry per CDR3 protein. The repertoire holds 270,000 or so distinct CDR3 sequences, with 15% to 20% as singletons. The source material was CD8+ T cells from PBMCs. All receptors come from a human donor in good health (CMV status not recorded). Some clones in this sample may be carry-over from other donors' samples.

In this sample, this clonotype turned up a few times. This chain joins TRBV6-2 or TRBV6-3 and TRBJ2-7, with D possibly being TRBD1 or TRBD2 (5 bases each). The ends were cut back, 4 bases at V and 3 bases at J, with 13 bases in the middle. Germline CDR1 MNHEY, CDR2 SVGEGT. This CDR3 is 14 amino acids long. The CDR3 protein is CASSFGTDIYEQYF. In nucleotides, the CDR3 is TGTGCCAGCAGTTTCGGGACCGACATCTACGAGCAGTACTTC.

This clonotype was counted many times. V is TRBV7-8 and J is TRBJ2-7; 7 positions match TRBD1. Germline CDR1 and CDR2: SGHVS and FQNEAQ. The CDR3 covers 15 residues. Trimming removed 4 bases from V and 3 bases from J; junction bases left unmatched: 9. CDR3 DNA sequence: TGTGCCAGCAGCTACGACAGGGAATCGGGCTACGAGCAGTACTTC. Amino acid sequence: CASSYDRESGYEQYF.

This chain uses TRBV20-1 with TRBJ2-7, with D perhaps TRBD1 (6 bases). This CDR3 has 13 amino acids. Germline CDR1 DFQATT, CDR2 SNEGSKA (reference sequence). The V and J ends lost 3 bases and 4 bases respectively, with 13 bases between them. CDR3 protein: CSASGDRRYEQYF. The CDR3 bases are TGCAGTGCTAGCGGTGACAGGCGATACGAGCAGTACTTC.

This clonotype was counted at least ten times. This chain joins TRBV7-2 and TRBJ1-1, with TRBD1 as a possible D gene (5 bases). The V end lost 3 bases, the J end lost 0 bases, and 17 bases lay between the germline ends. Germline V gene lookup returns CDR1 SGHTA and CDR2 FQGNSA. The CDR3 spans 17 residues. CDR3 in DNA: TGTGCCAGCAGCTTCCGAAGCGACAGTTACATGAACACTGAAGCTTTCTTT. The encoded protein is CASSFRSDSYMNTEAFF.

V gene TRBV6-5 combines with J gene TRBJ1-1; TRBD1 is a possible D gene (5 bases). The CDR3 sequence is 13 residues long. V was pared by 2 bases and J by 4 bases, with 8 bases between. Germline CDR1 and CDR2: MNHEY and SVGAGI. This chain's CDR3 is CASSYLGGTEAFF. CDR3 DNA: TGTGCCAGCAGTTACCTGGGGGGCACTGAAGCTTTCTTT.